The rows below give T cell receptor beta chains drawn from one sample of a study of blood T cell repertoires in COVID-19. This table comes from immunoSEQ multiplex PCR, and its TCRdb copy is limited to in-frame clones, with some not included. The profile shows about 62,000 clones, more than 75% of them singletons. The sequencing input was peripheral blood. The receptors come from an older man with acute or convalescent COVID-19. The CDR3 runs from the conserved cysteine through the conserved F or W. Each record gives: V gene, J gene, D gene, clone size, CDR3 protein, CDR3 DNA. A D gene is named only where the DNA matches it firmly. Rows may omit the clone size; those that give it use once, few, many or a size class.

V: TRBV9; J: TRBJ1-4; D: -; size: -; CDR3: CASSVTGSSNEKLFF; DNA: TGTGCCAGCAGCGTAACAGGGAGTTCTAATGAAAAACTGTTTTTT
V: TRBV5-1; J: TRBJ1-1; D: -; size: -; CDR3: CASSQNRDLNTEAFF; DNA: TGCGCCAGCAGTCAAAACAGGGACCTGAACACTGAAGCTTTCTTT
V: TRBV5-1; J: TRBJ2-7; D: -; size: -; CDR3: CASSLEGLLYF; DNA: TGCGCCAGCAGCTTGGAGGGACTGTTGTACTTC
V: TRBV2; J: TRBJ1-2; D: TRBD1; size: -; CDR3: CASWGQGLGYGYTF; DNA: TGTGCCAGCTGGGGACAGGGGTTAGGGTATGGCTACACCTTC
V: TRBV11-3; J: TRBJ2-3; D: -; size: -; CDR3: CASSLRGSTDTQYF; DNA: TGTGCCAGCAGCTTAAGGGGCAGCACAGATACGCAGTATTTT
V: TRBV7-6; J: TRBJ2-7; D: -; size: few; CDR3: CASSLRLHSYEQYF; DNA: TGTGCCAGCAGCTTACGACTCCACTCCTACGAGCAGTACTTC
V: TRBV5-4; J: TRBJ1-1; D: TRBD1; size: -; CDR3: CASSFRTGPNTEAFF; DNA: TGTGCCAGCAGCTTTCGGACAGGGCCGAACACTGAAGCTTTCTTT
V: TRBV11-2; J: TRBJ2-1; D: -; size: -; CDR3: CASSSVGGGALNEQFF; DNA: TGTGCCAGCAGCTCCGTTGGTGGGGGGGCATTAAATGAGCAGTTCTTC
V: TRBV12-3/TRBV12-4; J: TRBJ1-2; D: -; size: -; CDR3: CASSSARGGGYTF; DNA: TGTGCCAGCAGTTCGGCGAGAGGGGGTGGCTACACCTTC
V: TRBV5-5; J: TRBJ2-3; D: -; size: -; CDR3: CASSWGGGTDTQYF; DNA: TGTGCCAGCAGCTGGGGCGGGGGCACAGATACGCAGTATTTT
V: TRBV27; J: TRBJ2-7; D: TRBD2; size: -; CDR3: CASSFLLAGGLPYEQYF; DNA: TGTGCCAGCAGTTTCCTACTAGCGGGAGGCCTCCCGTACGAGCAGTACTTC
V: TRBV9; J: TRBJ2-5; D: TRBD1; size: -; CDR3: CASSSGTGYQETQYF; DNA: TGTGCCAGCAGTTCCGGGACAGGGTACCAAGAGACCCAGTACTTC
V: TRBV2; J: TRBJ2-5; D: -; size: -; CDR3: CASSETRNLETQYF; DNA: TGTGCCAGCAGTGAAACTAGAAATCTCGAGACCCAGTACTTC
V: TRBV18; J: TRBJ1-1; D: -; size: -; CDR3: CASSPGRVGRTEAFF; DNA: TGTGCCAGCTCACCAGGGAGGGTGGGGAGGACTGAAGCTTTCTTT
V: TRBV19; J: TRBJ1-1; D: TRBD1; size: -; CDR3: CASSSQGATEAFF; DNA: TGTGCCAGTAGTTCACAGGGGGCCACTGAAGCTTTCTTT
V: TRBV4-1; J: TRBJ1-2; D: -; size: -; CDR3: CASSHGTGFDGYTF; DNA: TGCGCCAGCAGCCACGGTACAGGGTTTGATGGCTACACCTTC
V: TRBV18; J: TRBJ2-6; D: TRBD1; size: once; CDR3: CASSPPTGTGANVLTF; DNA: TGTGCCAGCTCACCACCGACAGGGACTGGGGCCAACGTCCTGACTTTC
V: TRBV9; J: TRBJ1-2; D: TRBD1; size: once; CDR3: CASSASNGTALHYGYTF; DNA: TGTGCCAGCAGCGCCTCGAACGGGACAGCTTTACACTATGGCTACACCTTC
V: TRBV2; J: TRBJ1-4; D: -; size: -; CDR3: CASSEAPGSNEKLFF; DNA: TGTGCCAGCAGTGAAGCCCCAGGATCTAATGAAAAACTGTTTTTT
V: TRBV27; J: TRBJ2-1; D: -; size: -; CDR3: CASSLSRGGNEQFF; DNA: TGTGCCAGCAGTTTATCAAGGGGGGGCAATGAGCAGTTCTTC
V: TRBV29-1; J: TRBJ2-5; D: -; size: once; CDR3: CSVPGLRQETQYF; DNA: TGCAGCGTCCCGGGGTTGCGCCAAGAGACCCAGTACTTC
V: TRBV29-1; J: TRBJ2-1; D: -; size: -; CDR3: CSIGQTTYNEQFF; DNA: TGCAGCATAGGACAGACTACCTACAATGAGCAGTTCTTC
V: TRBV7-3; J: TRBJ1-3; D: -; size: -; CDR3: CASSLTNGGDTIYF; DNA: TGTGCCAGCAGCTTAACGAACGGGGGGGACACCATATATTTT
V: TRBV19; J: TRBJ1-3; D: -; size: -; CDR3: CASSQVLSRLTGNTIYF; DNA: TGTGCCAGTAGTCAAGTATTAAGTCGACTTACTGGAAACACCATATATTTT
V: TRBV19; J: TRBJ1-2; D: -; size: -; CDR3: CATRTANGGYTF; DNA: TGTGCCACCCGGACAGCAAATGGAGGCTACACCTTC
V: TRBV6-4; J: TRBJ1-1; D: -; size: -; CDR3: CASSVEEGNTEAFF; DNA: TGTGCCAGCAGTGTTGAAGAGGGGAACACTGAAGCTTTCTTT